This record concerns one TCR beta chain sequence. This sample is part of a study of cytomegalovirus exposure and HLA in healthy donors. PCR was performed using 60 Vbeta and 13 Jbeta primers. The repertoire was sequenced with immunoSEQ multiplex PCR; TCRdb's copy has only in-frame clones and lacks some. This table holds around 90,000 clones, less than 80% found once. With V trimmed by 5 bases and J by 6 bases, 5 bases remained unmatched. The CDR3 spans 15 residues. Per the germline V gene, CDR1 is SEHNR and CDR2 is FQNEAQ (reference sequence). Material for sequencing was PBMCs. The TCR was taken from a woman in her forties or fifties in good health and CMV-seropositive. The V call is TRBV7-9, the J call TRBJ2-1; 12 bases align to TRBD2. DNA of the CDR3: TGTGCCAGCAGCGTAGGACTAGCGGGGAGCAATGAGCAGTTCTTC. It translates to CASSVGLAGSNEQFF.